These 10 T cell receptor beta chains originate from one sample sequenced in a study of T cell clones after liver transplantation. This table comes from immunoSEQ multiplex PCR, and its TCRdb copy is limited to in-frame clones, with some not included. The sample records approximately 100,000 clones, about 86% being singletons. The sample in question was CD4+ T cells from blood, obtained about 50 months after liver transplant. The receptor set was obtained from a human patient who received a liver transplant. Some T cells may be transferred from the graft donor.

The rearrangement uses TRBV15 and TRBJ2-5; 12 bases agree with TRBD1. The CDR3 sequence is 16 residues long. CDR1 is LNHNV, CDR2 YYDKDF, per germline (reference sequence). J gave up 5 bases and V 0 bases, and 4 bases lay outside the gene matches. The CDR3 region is CATSRDGTGGLETQYF. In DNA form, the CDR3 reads TGTGCCACCAGCAGAGACGGGACAGGGGGCTTGGAGACCCAGTACTTC.

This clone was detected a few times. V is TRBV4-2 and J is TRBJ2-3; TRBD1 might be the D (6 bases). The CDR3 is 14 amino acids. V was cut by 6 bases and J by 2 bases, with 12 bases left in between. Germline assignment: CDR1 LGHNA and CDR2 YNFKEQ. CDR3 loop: CASRGTPHTDTQYF. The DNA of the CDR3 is TGTGCCAGCAGGGGGACACCACACACAGATACGCAGTATTTT.

CDR3 nucleotide sequence: TGTGCCAGCAGCTTAGCGGGATCACAGGGAATCCTGTTCTTC. Encoded protein: CASSLAGSQGILFF. This chain joins TRBV7-9 and TRBJ2-1, with D maybe TRBD1 (6 bases). The V gene lost 0 bases and the J gene lost 15 bases, with 18 bases spanning the gap. Germline V gene sequence: CDR1 SEHNR, CDR2 FQNEAQ (reference sequence). The CDR3 extends over 14 amino acids.

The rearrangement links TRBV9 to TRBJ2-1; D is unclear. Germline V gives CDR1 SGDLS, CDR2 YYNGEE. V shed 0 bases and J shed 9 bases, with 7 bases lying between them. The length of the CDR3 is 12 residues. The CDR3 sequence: CASSVESSEQFF. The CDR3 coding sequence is TGTGCCAGCAGCGTAGAATCTAGTGAGCAGTTCTTC.

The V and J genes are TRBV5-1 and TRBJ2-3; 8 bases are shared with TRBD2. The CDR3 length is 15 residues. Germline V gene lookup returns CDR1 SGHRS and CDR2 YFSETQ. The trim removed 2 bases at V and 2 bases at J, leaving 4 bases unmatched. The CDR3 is CASSFQRGPTDTQYF. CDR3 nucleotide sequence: TGCGCCAGCAGCTTTCAGCGGGGGCCCACAGATACGCAGTATTTT.

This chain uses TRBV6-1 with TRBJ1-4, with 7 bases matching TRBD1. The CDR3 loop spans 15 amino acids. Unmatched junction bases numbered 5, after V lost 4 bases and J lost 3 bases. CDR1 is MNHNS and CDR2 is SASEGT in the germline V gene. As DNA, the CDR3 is TGTGCCAGCAGTGGGGGGACAGTCGCTAATGAAAAACTGTTTTTT. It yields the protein CASSGGTVANEKLFF.

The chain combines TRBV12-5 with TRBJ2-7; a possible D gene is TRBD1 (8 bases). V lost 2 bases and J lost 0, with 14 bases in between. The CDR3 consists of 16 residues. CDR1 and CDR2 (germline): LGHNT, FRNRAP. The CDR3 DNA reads TGTGCTAGTGGTTTGAGCGGGACAGGAAGCTCCTACGAGCAGTACTTC. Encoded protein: CASGLSGTGSSYEQYF.

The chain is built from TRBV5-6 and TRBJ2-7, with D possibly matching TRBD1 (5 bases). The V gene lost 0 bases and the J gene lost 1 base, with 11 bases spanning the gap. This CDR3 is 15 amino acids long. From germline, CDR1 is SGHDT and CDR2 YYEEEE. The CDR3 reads CASSLVPGSSYEQYF. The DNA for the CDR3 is TGTGCCAGCAGCTTGGTGCCAGGGTCGTCCTACGAGCAGTACTTC.

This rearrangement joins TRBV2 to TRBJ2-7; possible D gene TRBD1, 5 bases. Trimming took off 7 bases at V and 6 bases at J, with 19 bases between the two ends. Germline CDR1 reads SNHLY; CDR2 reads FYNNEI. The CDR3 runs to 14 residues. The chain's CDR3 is CASNPAGPLAEQYF. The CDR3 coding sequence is TGTGCCAGCAACCCGGCAGGGCCCTTGGCCGAGCAGTACTTC.

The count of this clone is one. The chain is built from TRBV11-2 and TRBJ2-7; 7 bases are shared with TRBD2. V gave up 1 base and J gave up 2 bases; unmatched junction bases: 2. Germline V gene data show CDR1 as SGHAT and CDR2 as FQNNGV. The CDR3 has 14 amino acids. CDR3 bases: TGTGCCAGCAGCTTAGGGCTAGCGGCCTACGAGCAGTACTTC. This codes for CASSLGLAAYEQYF.